Listed here are 27 T cell receptor beta chains from one sample, sequenced in a study of beta chain features in type 1 diabetes. Study conclusions and caveats: All four CD4+ subsets from Type 1 diabetes patients carried moderately but significantly shorter TCRB CDR3s.

These receptors lack a known antigen. Every isolated RNA sample was fully reverse transcribed, so sequencing captured expressed TCRB transcripts. Profiled with immunoSEQ multiplex PCR; TCRdb holds only in-frame clones, not every one. The sample has around 240,000 clones, more than 15% seen once. The sequenced sample consisted of naive CD4+ T cells from blood. The receptors come from a man younger than 40 with type 1 diabetes.

This clone was seen a handful of times. The CDR3 reads CASSLGTASTDTQYF. The CDR3 bases are TGTGCCAGCAGCCTCGGGACAGCTAGCACAGATACGCAGTATTTT. The gene calls are TRBV5-8 and TRBJ2-3; 7 positions agree with TRBD1. CDR3 length: 15 amino acids. Per the germline V gene, CDR1 is SGHTS and CDR2 is YDEGEE. Trimming at V came to 4 bases and at J to 0 bases, leaving 5 bases not matched to a gene.

The rearrangement links TRBV7-3 to TRBJ2-5; 15 bases map to TRBD2. Germline CDR1 is SGHTA and CDR2 is FQGTGA. The CDR3 sequence is 17 residues long. V gave up 5 bases and J gave up 1 base; unmatched junction bases: 5. The CDR3 is CASSTRTSGRAQETQYF. The CDR3 bases are TGTGCCAGCAGCACAAGGACTAGCGGGAGGGCCCAAGAGACCCAGTACTTC.

The V call is TRBV14, the J call TRBJ2-5; tentative D call: TRBD2 (6 bases). The germline V gene encodes CDR1 SGHDN and CDR2 FVKESK. Trimming took 0 bases from V and 1 from J, leaving 12 bases between them. CDR3 length: 16 residues. The CDR3 sequence is CASSQERGSGQETQYF. The DNA of the CDR3 is TGTGCCAGCAGCCAAGAGCGGGGCAGTGGCCAAGAGACCCAGTACTTC.

This clone was seen a few times. The chain carries TRBV29-1 and TRBJ1-5; tentatively, D is TRBD1 (5 bases). The CDR3 contains 13 residues. V shed 4 bases and J shed 6 bases, with 13 bases lying between them. Germline CDR1 SQVTM, CDR2 ANQGSEA. DNA of the CDR3: TGCAGCGTTGTCGCAGGGATTAGTCAGCCCCAGCATTTT. Translated: CSVVAGISQPQHF.

A few counts support this clone. V gene TRBV4-2 combines with J gene TRBJ2-1, with D hard to call. Deletions cut 0 bases from V and 0 bases from J, with 9 bases between. CDR1 and CDR2 from the germline V gene are LGHNA and YNFKEQ. CDR3 length: 16 residues. In DNA, the CDR3 is TGTGCCAGCAGCCAAGACTACGACAACTCCTACAATGAGCAGTTCTTC. This encodes CASSQDYDNSYNEQFF.

There are a few counts of this clone. The J gene is TRBJ2-7, the V gene TRBV4-3, with TRBD2 identical over 9 bases. The CDR3 extends over 15 amino acids. The germline gives CDR1 LGHNA, CDR2 YSLEER. Trimming removed 4 bases from V and 5 bases from J; junction bases left unmatched: 9. CDR3 in DNA: TGCGCCAGCAGCCCCCTGGCGGGAGGGAACAACGAGCAGTACTTC. It specifies CASSPLAGGNNEQYF.

This clone came up a few times. This chain uses TRBV5-6 with TRBJ1-1, with TRBD1 as a possible D gene (5 bases). Germline values: CDR1 SGHDT, CDR2 YYEEEE. The CDR3 has 15 residues. Trimming took off 0 bases at V and 2 bases at J, with 11 bases between the two ends. In nucleotides, the CDR3 is TGTGCCAGCAGCTTGGCAGGGCAGGGTAACACTGAAGCTTTCTTT. Translating gives CASSLAGQGNTEAFF.

This clone came up a few times. The chain has TRBV2 and TRBJ2-3; 11 nucleotides match TRBD2. Trimming cost V 5 bases and J 4 bases; bases outside gene matches: 8. This CDR3 contains 16 residues. Per the germline V gene, CDR1 is SNHLY and CDR2 is FYNNEI. CDR3 DNA sequence: TGTGCCAGCAGTAGACTAGCGGGACCGTCATCAGATACGCAGTATTTT. Protein sequence: CASSRLAGPSSDTQYF.

This clone was counted a few times. The chain combines TRBV7-2 with TRBJ2-4, with D unclear. V shed 1 base and J shed 0 bases, with 10 bases lying between them. The CDR3 covers 16 residues. CDR1 is SGHTA and CDR2 is FQGNSA in the germline V gene. The CDR3, as DNA: TGTGCCAGCAGCTTAGAATCAGTGATAGCCAAAAACATTCAGTACTTC. This codes for CASSLESVIAKNIQYF.

This clone was counted only a few times. V is TRBV27 and J is TRBJ2-3; 7 positions agree with TRBD1. The V gene's germline CDR1 is MNHEY and CDR2 SMNVEV (reference sequence). Losses at the gene ends were 5 bases for V and 0 bases for J; bases not matched to a gene: 8. The CDR3 runs 16 residues. The CDR3 sequence: CASSLLPGQSTDTQYF. CDR3 nucleotides: TGTGCCAGCAGTCTCCTGCCGGGACAGAGCACAGATACGCAGTATTTT.

This clone was seen a few times. The chain uses TRBV7-9 and TRBJ2-2; the match to TRBD2 covers 7 bases. The germline V gene has CDR1 SEHNR and CDR2 FQNEAQ (reference sequence). This CDR3 contains 15 residues. Unmatched junction bases numbered 7, after V lost 6 bases and J lost 3 bases. CDR3 in amino acids: CASSLLADYTGELFF. The CDR3 DNA sequence: TGTGCCAGCAGTCTTCTAGCGGATTACACCGGGGAGCTGTTTTTT.

In its sample, this clone was seen once. V usage is TRBV6-1 and J usage is TRBJ2-5; 11 bases line up with TRBD2. V shed 9 bases and J 1 base; nucleotides not matched to a gene: 1. This CDR3 contains 13 residues. CDR1 is MNHNS, CDR2 SASEGT, per germline. The CDR3 region has the DNA TGTGCCAGTGGGACTAGCGGCCAAGAGACCCAGTACTTC. Amino acids: CASGTSGQETQYF.

V usage is TRBV14 and J usage is TRBJ2-1, with D maybe TRBD2 (5 bases). Germline assignment: CDR1 SGHDN and CDR2 FVKESK. Trimming shortened V by 2 bases and J by 9 bases, and 14 bases separated the two germline ends. The CDR3 runs to 14 residues. The CDR3 DNA reads as TGTGCCAGCAGCCAACGGGCTAGCTTTGGTGAGCAGTTCTTC. This codes for CASSQRASFGEQFF.

This clone came up a few times. The rearrangement links TRBV13 to TRBJ2-5; possibly TRBD2 for D (5 bases). Germline values: CDR1 PRHDT, CDR2 FYEKMQ (reference sequence). This CDR3 has 13 amino acids. Trimming cost V 4 bases and J 7 bases, with 13 bases left between them. CDR3: CASSSRRRWTQYF. DNA of the CDR3: TGTGCCAGCAGCTCCCGACGGAGGTGGACCCAGTACTTC. The full variable domain, rest sourced from reference TRBV13 and TRBJ2-5, is AAGVIQSPRHLIKEKRETATLKCYPIPRHDTVYWYQQGPGQDPQFLISFYEKMQSDKGSIPDRFSAQQFSDYHSELNMSSLELGDSALYFCASSSRRRWTQYFGPGTRLLVL.

The V gene is TRBV4-1, the J gene TRBJ2-5; TRBD1 aligns across 9 bases. From germline, CDR1 is MGHRA and CDR2 YSYEKL. This CDR3 region has 17 residues. V was clipped by 1 base and J by 1 base; unmatched bases: 7. CDR3 coding DNA: TGCGCCAGCAGCCAAGTCCCCCCACAGGGGGCCCAAGAGACCCAGTACTTC. It yields the protein CASSQVPPQGAQETQYF.

This clone showed up just a few times. V is TRBV29-1 and J is TRBJ2-5; 11 nucleotides line up with TRBD1. This CDR3 is 15 amino acids long. Unmatched junction bases numbered 5, after V lost 4 bases and J lost 1 base. Germline CDR1 and CDR2: SQVTM and ANQGSEA. The CDR3 loop is CSVGRGTGGQETQYF. Written as DNA, the CDR3 is TGCAGCGTTGGGCGGGGGACAGGGGGCCAAGAGACCCAGTACTTC.

The rearrangement joins TRBV5-6 to TRBJ2-1, with TRBD2 identical over 14 bases. The CDR3 is 18 residues long. Germline CDR1 reads SGHDT; CDR2 reads YYEEEE. The ends lost 3 bases at V and 0 bases at J; junction bases unmatched: 5. DNA for the CDR3: TGTGCCAGCAGCTGGGGACTAGCGGGAGCCAGCTCCTACAATGAGCAGTTCTTC. Protein sequence: CASSWGLAGASSYNEQFF.

The chain links TRBV7-8 to TRBJ2-7; the D is unclear. The ends were cut back, 3 bases at V and 3 bases at J, with 9 bases in the middle. This CDR3 comprises 13 residues. CDR1 is SGHVS and CDR2 is FQNEAQ in the germline V gene. The CDR3 protein is CASSFGPHYEQYF. CDR3 sequence (DNA): TGTGCCAGCAGCTTTGGACCGCACTACGAGCAGTACTTC. The full variable domain, in which reference TRBV7-8 and TRBJ2-7 provide the parts outside the CDR3, is GAGVSQSPRYKVAKRGQDVALRCDPISGHVSLFWYQQALGQGPEFLTYFQNEAQLDKSGLPSDRFFAERPEGSVSTLKIQRTQQEDSAVYLCASSFGPHYEQYFGPGTRLTVT.

A note on this clone: A read error may account for a junction end that differs from germline. In the same sample, other DNA sequences code for this CDR3. This chain connects TRBV28 to TRBJ2-1; D unresolved. CDR3 length equals 11 residues. Germline-derived CDR1 and CDR2 are MDHEN and SYDVKM. The CDR3 region has the DNA TGTGCCAGCAGCTTATACAATGAGCAGTTCTTC. This gives the protein CASSLYNEQFF.

This clone occurred a few times. This rearrangement joins TRBV25-1 to TRBJ1-5, with D uncertain. V was shortened by 3 bases and J by 9 bases, with 12 bases between the two germline ends. The CDR3 consists of 13 residues. CDR1 and CDR2 from the germline V gene are MGHDK and SYGVNS. The CDR3 spells CASSDGHSRPQHF. The CDR3 DNA reads as TGTGCCAGCAGTGACGGTCATTCTCGGCCCCAGCATTTT.

This clone was recorded a few times. The chain links TRBV7-9 to TRBJ2-7, with 7 bases fitting TRBD1. The CDR3 spans 14 residues. Losses at the gene ends were 6 bases for V and 3 bases for J; bases not matched to a gene: 8. CDR1 is SEHNR and CDR2 is FQNEAQ in the germline V gene (reference sequence). The DNA of the CDR3 is TGTGCCAGCAGACACCGGGACAGCGGCTACGAGCAGTACTTC. It specifies CASRHRDSGYEQYF.

This chain connects TRBV29-1 to TRBJ2-6; no definite D call. Germline CDR1 and CDR2: SQVTM and ANQGSEA. This CDR3 contains 15 residues. V lost 4 bases to trimming and J lost 2 bases, with 12 bases between them. The CDR3 is CSVVSLGAGANVLTF. The CDR3 nucleotides are TGCAGCGTTGTGTCGCTCGGTGCTGGGGCCAACGTCCTGACTTTC.

This chain connects TRBV30 to TRBJ1-2; 7 bases match TRBD1. V trimming: 0 bases; J trimming: 12 bases; junction bases outside the gene matches: 10. Germline V gene lookup returns CDR1 GTSNPN and CDR2 SVGIG (reference sequence). This CDR3 contains 13 residues. The CDR3 loop is CAWSVQGTGRDTF. The CDR3 DNA is TGTGCCTGGAGTGTACAGGGGACCGGTCGTGACACCTTC.

This clone turned up a few times. V gene TRBV10-3 combines with J gene TRBJ2-7, with no clear D. CDR3 size: 11 residues. Germline CDR1 is ENHRY and CDR2 is SYGVKD. Trimming removed 2 bases from V and 4 bases from J, with 3 bases in between. CDR3 nucleotides: TGTGCCATCAGTGAGGAATACGAGCAGTACTTC. It yields the protein CAISEEYEQYF.

The chain has TRBV23-1 and TRBJ1-2, with a tentative D call TRBD1 (5 bases). TRBV23-1 falls under the ORF class, with uncertain function. Deletions cut 3 bases from V and 7 bases from J, with 18 bases between. The CDR3 loop spans 15 amino acids. This chain's CDR3 is CASSQWGPSAGGYTF. The DNA for the CDR3 is TGCGCCAGCAGTCAGTGGGGACCGAGCGCTGGTGGCTACACCTTC.

The chain carries TRBV4-2 and TRBJ2-6; no reliable D call. This CDR3 comprises 13 residues. In germline, CDR1 is LGHNA, CDR2 YNFKEQ. Trimming removed 6 bases at V and 1 base at J, with 4 bases between. The CDR3 protein is CASRRSGANVLTF. In nucleotides, the CDR3 is TGTGCCAGCAGAAGATCTGGGGCCAACGTCCTGACTTTC.

The chain carries TRBV9 and TRBJ2-7; 8 bases are shared with TRBD2. CDR1 is SGDLS and CDR2 is YYNGEE in the germline V gene. V lost 0 bases, J lost 6 bases, and 8 bases stayed unmatched. The CDR3 is 15 residues long. CDR3 in amino acids: CASSVAGLAGGEQYF. CDR3 DNA sequence: TGTGCCAGCAGCGTAGCGGGCCTAGCGGGTGGCGAGCAGTACTTC.